Below, 23 T cell receptor beta chains from the same sample are listed, as sequenced in a study of cytomegalovirus exposure and HLA in healthy donors. It was with 60 Vbeta and 13 Jbeta primers that the PCR ran. Clones were sequenced by immunoSEQ multiplex PCR, and TCRdb holds only the in-frame ones, with some missing. This repertoire shows about 130,000 clones, more than 75% found once; its top ten account for around 3.6%. The sample comprised PBMCs. These receptors came from a man in his forties in good health and CMV-seronegative.

The chain employs TRBV4-1 and TRBJ1-2; the match to TRBD1 covers 10 bases. CDR3 length equals 14 residues. Germline CDR1 MGHRA, CDR2 YSYEKL. The junction had 2 bases not matched to a gene; V was cut back by 1 base and J by 6 bases. CDR3 loop: CASSQGQGADGYTF. The CDR3 region has the DNA TGCGCCAGCAGCCAAGGACAGGGGGCCGATGGCTACACCTTC.

Only a few counts were recorded for this clone. The genes are TRBV4-3 and TRBJ2-7; tentatively, D is TRBD1 (8 bases). Trimming took off 1 base at V and 2 bases at J, with 15 bases between the two ends. The CDR3 totals 16 residues. The germline CDR1 and CDR2 sequences are LGHNA and YSLEER. The CDR3 spells CASSQAPTGGAYEQYF. The DNA for the CDR3 is TGCGCCAGCAGCCAAGCCCCTACAGGGGGGGCCTACGAGCAGTACTTC.

V gene TRBV2 combines with J gene TRBJ1-2; no firm D call. The CDR3 covers 12 residues. Trimming took off 7 bases at V and 5 bases at J, with 11 bases between the two ends. Germline V gene sequence: CDR1 SNHLY, CDR2 FYNNEI. CDR3 in amino acids: CASTTGSYGYTF. CDR3 coding DNA: TGTGCCAGCACCACCGGTTCGTATGGCTACACCTTC.

The chain carries TRBV27 and TRBJ2-7, with 9 bases lining up with TRBD1. V was clipped by 3 bases and J by 5 bases; unmatched bases: 14. The CDR3 totals 17 residues. Germline assignment: CDR1 MNHEY and CDR2 SMNVEV (reference sequence). The CDR3 reads CASSFGPPRDREDEQYF. The CDR3 DNA reads TGTGCCAGCAGTTTCGGACCTCCCCGGGACAGGGAGGACGAGCAGTACTTC.

The rearrangement links TRBV19 to TRBJ1-2, with a weak D call TRBD1 (5 bases). The V gene's germline CDR1 is LNHDA and CDR2 SQIVND (reference sequence). V was pared by 6 bases and J by 6 bases, with 17 bases between. CDR3 length: 14 amino acids. The CDR3 nucleotides read TGTGCCAGTAGGCAGGGCCGGGCAGTGGATGGCTACACCTTC. Protein sequence: CASRQGRAVDGYTF.

The chain combines TRBV5-1 with TRBJ1-1; tentatively, D is TRBD1 (6 bases). Germline V lookup: CDR1 SGHRS, CDR2 YFSETQ. The CDR3 is 12 residues long. Trimming removed 10 bases at V and 3 bases at J, with 13 bases between. For the CDR3, the DNA is TGCGCCGTAGGAGGGGGGGACACTGAAGCTTTCTTT. The encoded protein is CAVGGGDTEAFF.

In its sample, this clone was seen once. The chain carries TRBV4-3 and TRBJ1-2; a weak D match, TRBD1 (5 bases). Trimming cost V 2 bases and J 3 bases, with 13 bases left between them. The CDR3 has 15 residues. The germline gives CDR1 LGHNA, CDR2 YSLEER. CDR3 DNA sequence: TGCGCCAGCAGCCAAACGCCTGACAGTTACTATGGCTACACCTTC. This translates into CASSQTPDSYYGYTF.

Note on this clone: Additional DNA sequences in this sample encode the identical CDR3. The chain carries TRBV7-9 and TRBJ1-3; maybe TRBD1 (5 bases). Per germline, CDR1 SEHNR and CDR2 FQNEAQ (reference sequence). Trimming removed 3 bases from V and 8 bases from J, with 14 bases in between. The CDR3 covers 14 residues. CDR3 DNA: TGTGCCAGCAGCTTCGCAGGGTTAGGGTACACCATATATTTT. Encoded protein: CASSFAGLGYTIYF. Supplemented by reference TRBV7-9 and TRBJ1-3, the full variable domain reads DTGVSQNPRHKITKRGQNVTFRCDPISEHNRLYWYRQTLGQGPEFLTYFQNEAQLEKSRLLSDRFSAERPKGSFSTLEIQRTEQGDSAMYLCASSFAGLGYTIYFGEGSWLTVV.

The chain combines TRBV11-2 with TRBJ2-7, with TRBD1 as a possible D gene (5 bases). From germline, CDR1 is SGHAT and CDR2 FQNNGV. The CDR3 has 12 amino acids. V lost 3 bases and J lost 5, with 8 bases in between. CDR3 in amino acids: CASSFSGNEQYF. CDR3 bases: TGTGCCAGCAGCTTCTCAGGGAACGAGCAGTACTTC.

The chain employs TRBV2 and TRBJ1-5, with D hard to call. The length of the CDR3 is 13 residues. The V gene's germline CDR1 is SNHLY and CDR2 FYNNEI. The V end was cut by 5 bases, the J end by 4 bases, with 9 bases between. The CDR3 spells CASSSQVNQPQHF. CDR3 DNA sequence: TGTGCCAGCAGTAGCCAGGTGAATCAGCCCCAGCATTTT.

CDR3 nucleotides: TGTGCCAGCAGCGTCGTCGTGAACACTGAAGCTTTCTTT. It encodes CASSVVVNTEAFF. The chain carries TRBV6-6 and TRBJ1-1; D is ambiguous. This CDR3 is built from 13 residues. Trimming cost V 6 bases and J 0 bases, with 8 bases left between them. Germline V lookup: CDR1 MNHNY, CDR2 SVGAGI (reference sequence).

The chain has TRBV19 and TRBJ2-7, with 7 bases aligning to TRBD1. Germline trimming cut 8 bases from V and 7 bases from J; bases unmatched to any gene: 8. The V gene's germline CDR1 is LNHDA and CDR2 SQIVND (reference sequence). The CDR3 contains 12 residues. CDR3 residues: CASRQGEEEQYF. CDR3 nucleotide sequence: TGTGCCAGTCGACAGGGAGAAGAAGAGCAGTACTTC.

This sequence joins TRBV19 and TRBJ2-2, with TRBD2 matching 11 bases. Germline V gene sequence: CDR1 LNHDA, CDR2 SQIVND (reference sequence). This CDR3 is built from 17 residues. With 5 bases clipped from V and 2 bases from J, the junction kept 7 bases outside the gene matches. This chain's CDR3 is CASSPGTSGVNTGELFF. The CDR3 DNA is TGTGCCAGTAGTCCCGGGACTAGCGGTGTTAACACCGGGGAGCTGTTTTTT. The variable domain in full, completed from reference TRBV19 and TRBJ2-2, reads DGGITQSPKYLFRKEGQNVTLSCEQNLNHDAMYWYRQDPGQGLRLIYYSQIVNDFQKGDIAEGYSVSREKKESFPLTVTSAQKNPTAFYLCASSPGTSGVNTGELFFGEGSRLTVL.

The V call is TRBV5-5, the J call TRBJ1-1; the D is unclear. The CDR3 has 12 residues. Trimming removed 4 bases at V and 6 bases at J, with 10 bases between. Per the germline V gene, CDR1 is SGHKS and CDR2 is YYEKEE (reference sequence). The CDR3 reads CASSLYDSEAFF. Here the CDR3 DNA reads TGTGCCAGCAGCCTTTACGACTCTGAAGCTTTCTTT.

This sequence joins TRBV29-1 and TRBJ1-1, with D possibly matching TRBD1 (5 bases). Trimming removed 5 bases at V and 3 bases at J, with 13 bases between. CDR1 SQVTM and CDR2 ANQGSEA come from the germline V gene. The CDR3 runs to 13 residues. This chain's CDR3 is CSVSQGRDTEAFF. The CDR3 DNA follows: TGCAGCGTTTCTCAGGGTAGAGACACTGAAGCTTTCTTT. Full variable domain (remainder filled in from reference TRBV29-1 and TRBJ1-1): SAVISQKPSRDICQRGTSLTIQCQVDSQVTMMFWYRQQPGQSLTLIATANQGSEATYESGFVIDKFPISRPNLTFSTLTVSNMSPEDSSIYLCSVSQGRDTEAFFGQGTRLTVV.

The chain employs TRBV5-1 and TRBJ1-1, with D possibly TRBD1 on 5 matching bases. The CDR3 is made up of 12 amino acids. Germline CDR1 is SGHRS and CDR2 is YFSETQ. The V gene lost 0 bases and the J gene lost 11 bases, with 11 bases spanning the gap. The CDR3 loop is CASSLDRKGAFF. In DNA, the CDR3 is TGCGCCAGCAGCTTGGACAGGAAAGGGGCTTTCTTT.

This chain joins TRBV2 and TRBJ1-1, with D possibly matching TRBD1 (5 bases). Germline CDR1 is SNHLY and CDR2 is FYNNEI. V gave up 1 base and J gave up 4 bases, with 7 bases separating them. CDR3 length: 13 residues. CDR3 sequence reads: CASSEVTGTEAFF. The CDR3 coding sequence is TGTGCCAGCAGTGAAGTAACAGGCACTGAAGCTTTCTTT.

The chain joins TRBV5-6 to TRBJ2-5; 8 bases are a match to TRBD1. V trimming: 4 bases; J trimming: 5 bases; junction bases outside the gene matches: 16. The germline V gene has CDR1 SGHDT and CDR2 YYEEEE. CDR3 size: 17 residues. The CDR3 DNA reads TGTGCCAGCAGCCCGTACCAAGGACAGGGTTTAGGGGAGACCCAGTACTTC. Protein: CASSPYQGQGLGETQYF.

The J gene is TRBJ2-3, the V gene TRBV7-2, with no clear D. V was shortened by 8 bases and J by 5 bases, with 17 bases between the two germline ends. CDR1 and CDR2 from the germline V gene are SGHTA and FQGNSA. The CDR3 consists of 14 residues. The CDR3 region has the DNA TGTGCCAGCGAGTTGACTCCGGCCCGAGATACGCAGTATTTT. Protein product: CASELTPARDTQYF.

This chain joins TRBV2 and TRBJ1-5; tentative D call: TRBD1 (6 bases). The length of the CDR3 is 14 residues. V was trimmed by 6 bases and J by 5 bases, leaving 14 bases between them. Germline CDR1 is SNHLY and CDR2 is FYNNEI. CDR3 region: CASRFGAGDQPQHF. Here the CDR3 DNA reads TGTGCCAGCAGATTTGGGGCAGGGGATCAGCCCCAGCATTTT.

The V and J genes are TRBV5-1 and TRBJ1-5, with TRBD1 matching over 7 bases. CDR1 is SGHRS and CDR2 is YFSETQ in the germline V gene. V shed 0 bases, J shed 5 bases, and the junction held 5 bases outside the gene matches. CDR3 length: 15 residues. CDR3 DNA sequence: TGCGCCAGCAGCTTGGCAGGGGGAGGCTATCAGCCCCAGCATTTT. Protein product: CASSLAGGGYQPQHF.

The CDR3 spells CASSLSVVGRGAPYEQYF. For the CDR3, the DNA is TGCGCCAGCAGCTTGTCTGTCGTCGGACGGGGGGCCCCGTACGAGCAGTACTTC. The chain joins TRBV5-1 to TRBJ2-5; tentatively, D is TRBD2 (7 bases). The J call is doubtful: the DNA matches TRBJ2-7 better. Germline CDR1 reads SGHRS; CDR2 reads YFSETQ. The CDR3 covers 18 residues.

The chain couples TRBV13 to TRBJ2-1, with D possibly matching TRBD1 (5 bases). Germline CDR1 is PRHDT and CDR2 is FYEKMQ (reference sequence). V lost 3 bases and J 9 bases, leaving 9 bases between the germline ends. The CDR3 is made up of 12 amino acids. CDR3 sequence reads: CASSFQGTEQFF. In DNA form, the CDR3 reads TGTGCCAGCAGCTTCCAGGGTACTGAGCAGTTCTTC.